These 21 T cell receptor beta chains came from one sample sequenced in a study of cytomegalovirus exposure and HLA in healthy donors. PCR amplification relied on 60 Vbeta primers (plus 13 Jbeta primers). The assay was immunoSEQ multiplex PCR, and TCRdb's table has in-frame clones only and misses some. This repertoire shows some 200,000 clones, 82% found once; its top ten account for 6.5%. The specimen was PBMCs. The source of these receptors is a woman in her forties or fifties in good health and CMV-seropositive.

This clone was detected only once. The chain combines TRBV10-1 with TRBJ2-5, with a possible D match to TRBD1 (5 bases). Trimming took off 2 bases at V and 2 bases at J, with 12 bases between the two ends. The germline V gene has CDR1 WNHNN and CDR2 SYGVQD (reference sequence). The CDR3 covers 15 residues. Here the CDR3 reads CASSENAAGQETQYF. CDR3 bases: TGCGCCAGCAGTGAGAATGCGGCAGGGCAAGAGACCCAGTACTTC.

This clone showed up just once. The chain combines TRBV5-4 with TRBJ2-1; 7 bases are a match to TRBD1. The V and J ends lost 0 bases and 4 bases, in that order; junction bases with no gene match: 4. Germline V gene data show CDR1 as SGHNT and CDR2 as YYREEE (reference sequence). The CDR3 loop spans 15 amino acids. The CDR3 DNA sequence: TGTGCCAGCAGCTTGGACAGGGGCGTTTACAATGAGCAGTTCTTC. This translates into CASSLDRGVYNEQFF.

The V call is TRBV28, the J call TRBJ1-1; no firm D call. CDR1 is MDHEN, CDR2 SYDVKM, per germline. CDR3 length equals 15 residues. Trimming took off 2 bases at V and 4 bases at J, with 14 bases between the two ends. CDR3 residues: CASSLGGRVGTEAFF. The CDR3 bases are TGTGCCAGCAGTTTAGGCGGGAGGGTAGGCACTGAAGCTTTCTTT.

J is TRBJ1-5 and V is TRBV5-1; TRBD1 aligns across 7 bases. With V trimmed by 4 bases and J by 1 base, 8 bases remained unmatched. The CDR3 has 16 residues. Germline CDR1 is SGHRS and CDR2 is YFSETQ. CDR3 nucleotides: TGCGCCAGCAGCGCCGGGATACAGGGGAGCAATCAGCCCCAGCATTTT. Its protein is CASSAGIQGSNQPQHF. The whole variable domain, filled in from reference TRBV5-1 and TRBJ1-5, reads KAGVTQTPRYLIKTRGQQVTLSCSPISGHRSVSWYQQTPGQGLQFLFEYFSETQRNKGNFPGRFSGRQFSNSRSEMNVSTLELGDSALYLCASSAGIQGSNQPQHFGDGTRLSIL.

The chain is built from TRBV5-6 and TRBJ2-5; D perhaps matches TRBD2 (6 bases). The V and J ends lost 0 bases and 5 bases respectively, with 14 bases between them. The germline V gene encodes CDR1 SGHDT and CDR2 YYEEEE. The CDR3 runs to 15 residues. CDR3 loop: CASSLAGEAMETQYF. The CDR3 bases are TGTGCCAGCAGCTTGGCGGGGGAGGCCATGGAGACCCAGTACTTC.

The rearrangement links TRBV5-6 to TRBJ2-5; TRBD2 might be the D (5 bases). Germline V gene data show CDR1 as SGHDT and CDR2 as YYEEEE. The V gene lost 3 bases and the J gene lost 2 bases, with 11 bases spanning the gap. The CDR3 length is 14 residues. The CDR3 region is CASSYGLVQETQYF. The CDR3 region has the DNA TGTGCCAGCAGCTACGGACTCGTGCAAGAGACCCAGTACTTC.

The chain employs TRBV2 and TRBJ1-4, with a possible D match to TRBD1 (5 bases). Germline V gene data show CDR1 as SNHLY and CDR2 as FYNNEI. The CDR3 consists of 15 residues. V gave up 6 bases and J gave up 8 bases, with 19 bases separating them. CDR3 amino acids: CASSVTSGRQEKLFF. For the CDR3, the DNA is TGTGCCAGCAGCGTTACCTCAGGGAGGCAAGAAAAACTGTTTTTT.

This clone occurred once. In DNA, the CDR3 is TGTGCCAGCAGCTTGTATCAGGGTTCCTCTGGAAACACCATATATTTT. This encodes CASSLYQGSSGNTIYF. The chain recombines TRBV7-2 with TRBJ1-3, with D tentatively TRBD1 (5 bases). The CDR3 is 16 residues long. Trimming pared 3 bases from V and 0 bases from J, leaving 12 bases between. The germline V gene has CDR1 SGHTA and CDR2 FQGNSA.

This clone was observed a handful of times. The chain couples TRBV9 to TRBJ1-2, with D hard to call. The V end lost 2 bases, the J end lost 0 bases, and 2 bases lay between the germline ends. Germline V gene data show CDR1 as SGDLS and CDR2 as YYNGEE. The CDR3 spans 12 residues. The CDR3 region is CASSVSNYGYTF. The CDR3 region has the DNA TGTGCCAGCAGCGTCTCTAACTATGGCTACACCTTC.

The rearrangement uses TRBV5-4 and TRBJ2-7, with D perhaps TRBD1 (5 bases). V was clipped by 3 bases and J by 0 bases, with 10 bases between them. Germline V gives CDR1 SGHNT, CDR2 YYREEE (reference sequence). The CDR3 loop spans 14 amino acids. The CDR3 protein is CASSWGLSSYEQYF. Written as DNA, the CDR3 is TGTGCCAGCAGCTGGGGCCTAAGCTCCTACGAGCAGTACTTC. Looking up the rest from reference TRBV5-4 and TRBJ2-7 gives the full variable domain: ETGVTQSPTHLIKTRGQQVTLRCSSQSGHNTVSWYQQALGQGPQFIFQYYREEENGRGNFPPRFSGLQFPNYSSELNVNALELDDSALYLCASSWGLSSYEQYFGPGTRLTVT.

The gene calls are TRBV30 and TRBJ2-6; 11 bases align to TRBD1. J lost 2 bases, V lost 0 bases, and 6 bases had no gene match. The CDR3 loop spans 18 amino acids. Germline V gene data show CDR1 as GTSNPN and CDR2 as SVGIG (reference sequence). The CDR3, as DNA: TGTGCCTGGAGTGTAAGGACAGGGGGCGCAGCTGGGGCCAACGTCCTGACTTTC. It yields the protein CAWSVRTGGAAGANVLTF.

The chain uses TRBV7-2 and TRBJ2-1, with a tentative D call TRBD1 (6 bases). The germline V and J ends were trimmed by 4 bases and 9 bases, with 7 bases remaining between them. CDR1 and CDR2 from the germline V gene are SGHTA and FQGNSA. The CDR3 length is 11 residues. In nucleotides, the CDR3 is TGTGCCAGCAGCTCAGGGGTTGAGCAGTTCTTC. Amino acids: CASSSGVEQFF.

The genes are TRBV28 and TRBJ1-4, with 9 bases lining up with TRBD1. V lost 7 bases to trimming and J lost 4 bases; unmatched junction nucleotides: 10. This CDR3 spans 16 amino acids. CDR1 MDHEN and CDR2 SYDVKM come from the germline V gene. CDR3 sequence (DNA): TGTGCCAGCAAAAACAGGGGGCGCGGGGTTAATGAAAAACTGTTTTTT. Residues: CASKNRGRGVNEKLFF.

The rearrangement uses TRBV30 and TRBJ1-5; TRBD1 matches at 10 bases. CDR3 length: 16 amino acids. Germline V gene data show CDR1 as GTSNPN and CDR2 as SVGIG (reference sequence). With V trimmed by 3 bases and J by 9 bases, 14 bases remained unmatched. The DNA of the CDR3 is TGTGCCTGGAGCCGGGGGGGACAGGGGCGCGGGGTGCCCCAGCATTTT. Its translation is CAWSRGGQGRGVPQHF.

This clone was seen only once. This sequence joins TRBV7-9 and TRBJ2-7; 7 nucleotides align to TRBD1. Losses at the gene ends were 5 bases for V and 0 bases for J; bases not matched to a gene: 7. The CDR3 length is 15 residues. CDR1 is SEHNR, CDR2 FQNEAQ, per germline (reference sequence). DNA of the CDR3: TGTGCCAGCAGCCGTCCCGGGACAGCCTCCTACGAGCAGTACTTC. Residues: CASSRPGTASYEQYF.

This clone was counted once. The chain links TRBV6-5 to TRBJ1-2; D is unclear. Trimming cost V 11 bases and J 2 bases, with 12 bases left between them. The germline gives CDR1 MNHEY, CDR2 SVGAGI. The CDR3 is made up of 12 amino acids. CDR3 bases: TGTGCCGCCCAGACGGGAAACTATGGCTACACCTTC. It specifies CAAQTGNYGYTF.

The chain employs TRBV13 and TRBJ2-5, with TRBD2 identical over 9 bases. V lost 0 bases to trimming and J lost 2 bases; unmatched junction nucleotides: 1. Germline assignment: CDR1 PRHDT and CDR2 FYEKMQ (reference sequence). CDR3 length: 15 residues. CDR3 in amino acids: CASSLGAGGQETQYF. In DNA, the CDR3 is TGTGCCAGCAGCTTAGGGGCGGGAGGGCAAGAGACCCAGTACTTC.

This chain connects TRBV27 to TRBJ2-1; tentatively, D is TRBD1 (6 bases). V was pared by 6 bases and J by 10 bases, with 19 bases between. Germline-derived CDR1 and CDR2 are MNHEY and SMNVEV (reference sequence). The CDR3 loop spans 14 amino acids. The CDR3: CASSFSTGTREQFF. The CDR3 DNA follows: TGTGCCAGCAGCTTTTCCACAGGGACCCGGGAGCAGTTCTTC.

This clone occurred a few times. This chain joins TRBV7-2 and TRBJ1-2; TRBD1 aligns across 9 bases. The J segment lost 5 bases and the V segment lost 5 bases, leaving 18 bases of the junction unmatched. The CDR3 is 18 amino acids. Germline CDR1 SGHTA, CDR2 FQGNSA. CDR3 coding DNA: TGTGCCAGCAGCCTGCCCAGACTCCGGGACAGGGAAAGATATGGCTACACCTTC. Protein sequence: CASSLPRLRDRERYGYTF. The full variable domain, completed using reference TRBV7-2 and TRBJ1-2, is GAGVSQSPSNKVTEKGKDVELRCDPISGHTALYWYRQSLGQGLEFLIYFQGNSAPDKSGLPSDRFSAERTGGSVSTLTIQRTQQEDSAVYLCASSLPRLRDRERYGYTFGSGTRLTVV.

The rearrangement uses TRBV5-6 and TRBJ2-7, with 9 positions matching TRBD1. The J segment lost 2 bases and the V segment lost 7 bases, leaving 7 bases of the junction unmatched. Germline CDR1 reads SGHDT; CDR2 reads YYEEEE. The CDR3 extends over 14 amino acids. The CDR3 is CASGNRGLTYEQYF. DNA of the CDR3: TGTGCCAGCGGAAACAGGGGGCTAACCTACGAGCAGTACTTC.

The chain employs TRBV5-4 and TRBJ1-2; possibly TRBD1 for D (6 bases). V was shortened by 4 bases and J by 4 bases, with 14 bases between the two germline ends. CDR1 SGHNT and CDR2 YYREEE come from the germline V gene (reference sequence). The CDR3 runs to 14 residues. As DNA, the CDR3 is TGTGCCAGCAGCCGGAAGGACAGTGGCTATGGCTACACCTTC. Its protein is CASSRKDSGYGYTF.